Given below is one T cell receptor (beta chain) in context. The data were taken from a study of PD-1 blockade in classical Hodgkin lymphoma. The CDR3 consists of 13 residues. The trim removed 5 bases at V and 5 bases at J, leaving 3 bases unmatched. Germline CDR1 reads SQVTM; CDR2 reads ANQGSEA. Every patient was affected by relapse after autologous stem cell transplantation, while exposure to brentuximab vedotin was not uniform. Profiled with immunoSEQ multiplex PCR; TCRdb holds only in-frame clones, not every one. The sample shows about 40,000 clones, approximately 87% of them seen only once. This specimen consisted of peripheral blood mononuclear cells (PBMCs), obtained at baseline. The rearrangement joins TRBV29-1 to TRBJ1-2, with 12 bases that match TRBD1. This clonotype was sampled from a human donor with classical Hodgkin lymphoma. The CDR3 is CSVRGQGAYGYTF. The CDR3 DNA reads TGCAGCGTTAGGGGACAGGGGGCTTATGGCTACACCTTC.